The 6 T cell receptor beta chains in this list originate from one sample, sequenced in a study of cytomegalovirus exposure and HLA in healthy donors. Assay: immunoSEQ multiplex PCR; the TCRdb copy retains only in-frame clones and omits some. The sample shows 300,000 to 400,000 clones, more than 80% of them seen only once. The sequencing input was PBMCs. The receptors come from a woman aged 18-29 years in good health and CMV-seronegative.

This chain links TRBV6-1 with TRBJ2-7, with 8 bases lining up with TRBD2. V gave up 8 bases and J gave up 4 bases; unmatched junction bases: 10. From germline, CDR1 is MNHNS and CDR2 SASEGT. This CDR3 contains 14 residues. This CDR3 is CASGWSGSFYEQYF. The CDR3 DNA sequence: TGTGCCAGCGGTTGGAGCGGGAGTTTTTACGAGCAGTACTTC.

V and J are TRBV28 and TRBJ1-5; the D gene is possibly TRBD1 (5 bases). Germline CDR1 and CDR2: MDHEN and SYDVKM. V was clipped by 3 bases and J by 1 base, with 16 bases between them. There are 17 residues in the CDR3. The CDR3 protein is CASSLRGRLGSNQPQHF. CDR3 bases: TGTGCCAGCAGTTTGCGGGGACGGCTGGGGAGCAATCAGCCCCAGCATTTT.

The chain is built from TRBV27 and TRBJ1-5, with 7 nucleotides matching TRBD1. V was clipped by 8 bases and J by 4 bases; unmatched bases: 14. CDR3 length: 16 amino acids. Germline V lookup: CDR1 MNHEY, CDR2 SMNVEV (reference sequence). This CDR3 is CASGARGLLGNQPQHF. CDR3 bases: TGTGCCAGCGGAGCTAGGGGGCTTTTAGGAAATCAGCCCCAGCATTTT.

This chain connects TRBV6-1 to TRBJ2-2; 12 nucleotides match TRBD2. CDR1 and CDR2 (germline): MNHNS, SASEGT. The CDR3 covers 16 residues. The J segment lost 2 bases and the V segment lost 4 bases, leaving 2 bases of the junction unmatched. CDR3 sequence: CASSVGLAGNTGELFF. The DNA of the CDR3 is TGTGCCAGCAGTGTCGGACTAGCGGGAAACACCGGGGAGCTGTTTTTT.

DNA for the CDR3: TGCGCCAGCAGCTTGGGACTAGCGGGGGTTGTAGATACGCAGTATTTT. Protein: CASSLGLAGVVDTQYF. J is TRBJ2-3 and V is TRBV5-1, with 12 bases aligning to TRBD2. The V segment lost 0 bases and the J segment 5 bases; nucleotides outside the gene matches: 4. CDR1 and CDR2 (germline): SGHRS, YFSETQ. The CDR3 extends over 16 amino acids.

The J gene is TRBJ1-3, the V gene TRBV29-1; 7 positions match TRBD1. The CDR3 spans 12 residues. With V trimmed by 7 bases and J by 4 bases, 4 bases remained unmatched. Germline V CDR1 and CDR2: SQVTM, ANQGSEA. DNA of the CDR3: TGCAGCGCCTGGGACAGCGGAAACACCATATATTTT. It translates to CSAWDSGNTIYF.